The rows below give T cell receptor beta chains drawn from one sample of a study of response to subunit inactivated influenza vaccine. Each CDR3 protein is one row after TCRdb ran MiXCR on the RT-PCR reads. This table holds roughly 760,000 distinct CDR3 sequences, around 21% found once. Sample: PBMCs from blood, taken 5 days after vaccination. These receptor sequences come from a man aged 45-65 years who received an inactivated influenza vaccine. Each CDR3 is given with its conserved first and last residue. D genes are given only for firm matches. Rows may omit the clone size; those that give it use once, few, many or a size class.

V gene: TRBV10-3
D gene: NA
J gene: TRBJ2-2
clone size: few
CDR3 protein: CAIREPGLLSNTGELFF
CDR3 DNA: TGTGCCATCAGGGAGCCGGGCCTACTTTCGAACACCGGGGAGCTGTTTTTT

V gene: TRBV6-1
D gene: TRBD1
J gene: TRBJ2-7
clone size: few
CDR3 protein: CASSKGQGRTYEQYF
CDR3 DNA: TGTGCCAGCAGTAAAGGACAGGGGCGAACCTACGAGCAGTACTTC

V gene: TRBV27
D gene: NA
J gene: TRBJ2-1
clone size: few
CDR3 protein: CASSLEPGTYNEQFF
CDR3 DNA: TGTGCCAGCAGCTTGGAACCCGGGACTTACAATGAGCAGTTCTTC

V gene: TRBV12-3/TRBV12-4
D gene: NA
J gene: TRBJ1-5
clone size: NA
CDR3 protein: CASSWNRNSNQPQHF
CDR3 DNA: TGTGCCAGCAGTTGGAACAGAAATAGCAATCAGCCCCAGCATTTT

V gene: TRBV4-1
D gene: NA
J gene: TRBJ2-7
clone size: NA
CDR3 protein: CASSQEYSAFSSYEQYF
CDR3 DNA: TGCGCCAGCAGCCAAGAGTATAGCGCCTTTAGCTCCTACGAGCAGTACTTC

V gene: TRBV27
D gene: NA
J gene: TRBJ2-1
clone size: NA
CDR3 protein: CASSLLGGGQKQFF
CDR3 DNA: TGTGCCAGCAGTTTACTCGGGGGGGGACAGAAGCAGTTCTTC

V gene: TRBV27
D gene: TRBD1
J gene: TRBJ2-7
clone size: NA
CDR3 protein: CASSEWDRPHEQYF
CDR3 DNA: TGTGCCAGCAGTGAATGGGACAGGCCCCACGAGCAGTACTTC

V gene: TRBV29-1
D gene: TRBD2
J gene: TRBJ2-5
clone size: few
CDR3 protein: CSVRGTSQETQYF
CDR3 DNA: TGCAGCGTTCGTGGGACTAGCCAAGAGACCCAGTACTTC

V gene: TRBV9
D gene: NA
J gene: TRBJ1-4
clone size: few
CDR3 protein: CASSEGWGNEKLFF
CDR3 DNA: TGTGCCAGCAGCGAGGGGTGGGGGAATGAAAAACTGTTTTTT

V gene: TRBV20-1
D gene: TRBD2
J gene: TRBJ2-5
clone size: few
CDR3 protein: CSAPLAGGTRETQYF
CDR3 DNA: TGCAGTGCTCCTTTAGCGGGGGGGACGAGGGAGACCCAGTACTTC

V gene: TRBV7-8
D gene: TRBD1
J gene: TRBJ2-7
clone size: NA
CDR3 protein: CASSERTGNYEQYF
CDR3 DNA: TGTGCCAGCAGCGAGCGGACAGGGAACTACGAGCAGTACTTC

V gene: TRBV24-1
D gene: NA
J gene: TRBJ2-1
clone size: NA
CDR3 protein: CATSDLRGLFF
CDR3 DNA: TGTGCCACCAGTGACCTCCGTGGACTGTTCTTC

V gene: TRBV6-1
D gene: TRBD2
J gene: TRBJ2-1
clone size: NA
CDR3 protein: CASSPSLAGGGKEQFF
CDR3 DNA: TGTGCCAGCAGTCCAAGTCTAGCGGGAGGCGGGAAAGAGCAGTTCTTC

V gene: TRBV7-3
D gene: NA
J gene: TRBJ2-3
clone size: NA
CDR3 protein: CASSLTANRGTDTQYF
CDR3 DNA: TGTGCCAGCAGCTTAACAGCGAACCGGGGCACAGATACGCAGTATTTT

V gene: TRBV7-2
D gene: TRBD2
J gene: TRBJ2-1
clone size: few
CDR3 protein: CASSPVPLAGGEQFF
CDR3 DNA: TGTGCCAGCAGCCCCGTCCCTCTAGCGGGGGGGGAGCAGTTCTTC

V gene: TRBV11-1
D gene: NA
J gene: TRBJ2-2
clone size: NA
CDR3 protein: CASSPRQGLLRRDTGELFF
CDR3 DNA: TGTGCCAGCAGCCCCCGACAGGGACTACTTCGAAGGGACACCGGGGAGCTGTTTTTT

V gene: TRBV9
D gene: NA
J gene: TRBJ1-1
clone size: NA
CDR3 protein: CASSVGAEGGTEAFF
CDR3 DNA: TGTGCCAGCAGCGTAGGAGCAGAGGGTGGCACTGAAGCTTTCTTT

V gene: TRBV4-2
D gene: NA
J gene: TRBJ2-7
clone size: NA
CDR3 protein: CASSQERAEQYF
CDR3 DNA: TGTGCCAGCAGCCAAGAGCGAGCGGAGCAGTACTTC

V gene: TRBV6-2/TRBV6-3
D gene: NA
J gene: TRBJ2-1
clone size: NA
CDR3 protein: CASSRRGRVRSEQFF
CDR3 DNA: TGTGCCAGCAGTCGCAGGGGACGGGTGCGCAGTGAGCAGTTCTTC

V gene: TRBV2
D gene: TRBD2
J gene: TRBJ2-7
clone size: NA
CDR3 protein: CASRASGRGSYEQYF
CDR3 DNA: TGTGCCAGCAGGGCTAGCGGGAGAGGGTCCTACGAGCAGTACTTC

V gene: TRBV5-1
D gene: TRBD2
J gene: TRBJ2-7
clone size: NA
CDR3 protein: CASSGTETSGRIYEQYF
CDR3 DNA: TGCGCCAGCAGCGGAACCGAAACTAGCGGGAGGATCTACGAGCAGTACTTC

V gene: TRBV7-7
D gene: NA
J gene: TRBJ2-1
clone size: NA
CDR3 protein: CASSFRPGDHNEQFF
CDR3 DNA: TGTGCCAGCAGCTTTCGCCCGGGTGACCACAATGAGCAGTTCTTC

V gene: TRBV18
D gene: NA
J gene: TRBJ1-4
clone size: few
CDR3 protein: CASSPWGQATNEKLFF
CDR3 DNA: TGTGCCAGCTCACCTTGGGGCCAGGCAACTAATGAAAAACTGTTTTTT

V gene: TRBV3-1
D gene: TRBD2
J gene: TRBJ2-2
clone size: NA
CDR3 protein: CACSLRLLAGGPGTGELFF
CDR3 DNA: TGTGCCTGCAGTTTACGACTTCTAGCGGGAGGGCCAGGCACCGGGGAGCTGTTTTTT

V gene: TRBV12-3/TRBV12-4
D gene: TRBD1
J gene: TRBJ2-3
clone size: NA
CDR3 protein: CASSLGGQKVDTQYF
CDR3 DNA: TGTGCCAGCAGTTTAGGGGGACAGAAGGTTGATACGCAGTATTTT

V gene: TRBV20-1
D gene: TRBD2
J gene: TRBJ2-5
clone size: NA
CDR3 protein: CSARPGGSQETQYF
CDR3 DNA: TGCAGTGCAAGACCCGGGGGGAGCCAAGAGACCCAGTACTTC

V gene: TRBV20-1
D gene: NA
J gene: TRBJ2-3
clone size: NA
CDR3 protein: CSARSAHLPTHTQYF
CDR3 DNA: TGCAGTGCTAGGTCCGCCCACTTGCCCACCCATACGCAGTATTTT

V gene: TRBV24-1
D gene: NA
J gene: TRBJ1-1
clone size: NA
CDR3 protein: CATSDPRSKNTEAFF
CDR3 DNA: TGTGCCACCAGTGACCCCCGGTCGAAGAACACTGAAGCTTTCTTT

V gene: TRBV27
D gene: NA
J gene: TRBJ2-2
clone size: NA
CDR3 protein: CASSPGTVWDTGELFF
CDR3 DNA: TGTGCCAGCAGTCCCGGGACCGTGTGGGACACCGGGGAGCTGTTTTTT

V gene: TRBV6-1
D gene: TRBD1
J gene: TRBJ2-3
clone size: few
CDR3 protein: CASSEWPPANRGLRDTQYF
CDR3 DNA: TGTGCCAGCAGTGAATGGCCCCCAGCCAACAGGGGGCTCCGCGATACGCAGTATTTT

V gene: TRBV7-3
D gene: NA
J gene: TRBJ2-1
clone size: few
CDR3 protein: CASSLTVRDEQFF
CDR3 DNA: TGTGCCAGCAGCTTAACAGTTCGCGATGAGCAGTTCTTC

V gene: TRBV7-9
D gene: NA
J gene: TRBJ2-2
clone size: many
CDR3 protein: CASSPLDRSHTGELFF
CDR3 DNA: TGTGCCAGCAGCCCATTGGACAGATCTCACACCGGGGAGCTGTTTTTT

V gene: TRBV7-9
D gene: TRBD1
J gene: TRBJ1-2
clone size: NA
CDR3 protein: CASSLRDRGYTF
CDR3 DNA: TGTGCCAGCAGCCTCCGGGACAGGGGCTACACCTTC

V gene: TRBV20-1
D gene: TRBD2
J gene: TRBJ2-7
clone size: NA
CDR3 protein: CSARPVTSGYYEQYF
CDR3 DNA: TGCAGTGCTAGACCCGTGACTAGCGGCTACTACGAGCAGTACTTC

V gene: TRBV12-3/TRBV12-4
D gene: NA
J gene: TRBJ2-7
clone size: few
CDR3 protein: CASIQGVGYEQYF
CDR3 DNA: TGTGCCAGCATACAGGGAGTTGGCTACGAGCAGTACTTC

V gene: TRBV20-1
D gene: NA
J gene: TRBJ2-1
clone size: NA
CDR3 protein: CSASGHRVGYNEQFF
CDR3 DNA: TGCAGTGCTAGCGGCCACAGGGTAGGGTACAATGAGCAGTTCTTC